This T cell receptor beta chain was retrieved from a study of blood T cell repertoires in COVID-19. As for the study in general: The study drew acute and convalescent COVID-19 samples from the United States, Italy and Spain. The analysed material was cDNA or gDNA that came from T cells, B-cell-depleted T cells, or PBMCs.

Original processing methods: Estimates of nucleated cell counts were drawn from the amplification of reference gene primers. Libraries were prepared by immunoSEQ multiplex PCR; TCRdb keeps only in-frame clonotypes and omits some of them. That table furnishes V, J and clone size, whereas the DNA furnished D and trimming. The data contain approximately 99,000 clones, 80% to 85% of them singletons. This clonotype was sampled from a man aged 65 to 85 with active or convalescent COVID-19. Sequenced material: peripheral blood.

The CDR3 DNA follows: TGTGCCAGCAGCCGGGAGGCAGGGACCGCAGATACGCAGTATTTT. Protein sequence: CASSREAGTADTQYF. The chain combines TRBV5-4 with TRBJ2-3; 7 bases are shared with TRBD2. V lost 4 bases, J lost 4 bases, and 9 bases stayed unmatched. The CDR3 is 15 amino acids. Germline V gene sequence: CDR1 SGHNT, CDR2 YYREEE (reference sequence).